This record concerns one TCR beta chain sequence. Its antigen is currently unknown. The method was immunoSEQ multiplex PCR; TCRdb's version includes in-frame clones alone and lacks a portion of them. The sample lists some 110,000 clones, about 92% occurring once. These data are taken from a study of graft-versus-host responses after intestinal transplantation. Study context: Grafts were multivisceral, liver-intestinal, or isolated intestinal. Tacrolimus plus steroids were given to all recipients for roughly 3 years, preceded by anti-thymocyte globulin induction. General study findings and limits: An association linked early post-transplant HvG declines with peak circulating GvH clone levels. Clonal ratios of graft-versus-host to host-versus-graft in allografts were high for patients exhibiting graft-donor T cell macrochimerism.

The CDR3 consists of 15 residues. Germline V gene data show CDR1 as MDHEN and CDR2 as SYDVKM. Losses at the gene ends were 4 bases for V and 2 bases for J; bases not matched to a gene: 5. This TCR was sampled from a human donor who was the organ donor for an intestinal transplant. The sample consisted of unstimulated CD8+ T cells sorted from spleen or lymph node cells, taken before transplant. The chain links TRBV28 to TRBJ2-7; 10 positions agree with TRBD1. The DNA of the CDR3 is TGTGCCAGCAGTTCGGCCGGGACAGGGGCCTACGAGCAGTACTTC. Its translation: CASSSAGTGAYEQYF.